The clone carrying this T cell receptor beta chain was observed a few times. Its target is unknown. The time point: sample taken at primary tumor resection. The approximately 78 donors had untreated early-stage non-small cell lung cancer. No cell sorting; template was whole RNA from tumor, lung tissue or PBMC. This sample stems from a study of spatial heterogeneity in lung cancer. Across the study: In tumor regions, TCR transcript counts tracked strongly with a T cell module score from matched bulk RNA-seq.

Study-level findings and limits: Tumoral mutation counts were tracked by counts of expanded intratumoral alpha and beta TCRs.

Individual TCR cDNA molecules each bore their own unique molecular identifier. MiXCR, applied by TCRdb to the 5' RACE reads, yields one record per CDR3 protein. The sample holds about 100,000 distinct CDR3 sequences, 4.4% seen once. CDR1 and CDR2 (germline): MDHEN, SYDVKM. The CDR3 loop spans 13 amino acids. V lost 6 bases and J 3 bases, leaving 9 bases between the germline ends. The sequencing used lung tumor tissue, collected at surgery. The V call is TRBV28, the J call TRBJ1-3; no reliable D call. This TCR came from a male donor with early-stage non-small cell lung cancer. The CDR3 nucleotides read TGTGCCAGCAGATTACCTCATGGAAACACCATATATTTT. It is translated as CASRLPHGNTIYF.